This T cell receptor beta chain derives from a study of T cell changes during pregnancy in multiple sclerosis. Germline CDR1 and CDR2: MNHEY and SVGAGI. The germline V and J ends were trimmed by 4 bases and 3 bases, with 10 bases remaining between them. CDR3 size: 13 residues. TCRdb keeps only in-frame clones here, not all; method: immunoSEQ multiplex PCR. The table lists over 50,000 clones, approximately 90% of them singletons. The source material was peripheral blood, sampled in the first trimester of pregnancy. This rearrangement joins TRBV6-5 to TRBJ2-7; maybe TRBD1 (6 bases). This receptor was taken from a female donor in good health, enrolled as a control in a pregnancy study. The CDR3 region has the DNA TGTGCCAGCAGTTTGGGACAACTCTACGAGCAGTACTTC. It codes for CASSLGQLYEQYF.